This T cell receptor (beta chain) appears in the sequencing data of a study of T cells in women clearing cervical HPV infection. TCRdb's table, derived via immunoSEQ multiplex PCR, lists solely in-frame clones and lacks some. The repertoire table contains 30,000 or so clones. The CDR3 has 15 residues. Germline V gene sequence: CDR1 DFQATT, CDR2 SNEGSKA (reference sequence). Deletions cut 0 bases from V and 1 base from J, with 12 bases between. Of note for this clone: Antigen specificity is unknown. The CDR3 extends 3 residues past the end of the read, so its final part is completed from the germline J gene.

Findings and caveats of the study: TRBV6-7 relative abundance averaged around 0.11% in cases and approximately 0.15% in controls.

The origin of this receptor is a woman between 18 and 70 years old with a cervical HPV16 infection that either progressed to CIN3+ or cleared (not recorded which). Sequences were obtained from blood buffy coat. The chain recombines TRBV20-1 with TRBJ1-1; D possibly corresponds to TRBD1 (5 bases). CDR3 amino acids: CSARDPREANTEAFF. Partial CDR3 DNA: TGCAGTGCTAGAGATCCCAGGGAGGCGAACACTGAA.